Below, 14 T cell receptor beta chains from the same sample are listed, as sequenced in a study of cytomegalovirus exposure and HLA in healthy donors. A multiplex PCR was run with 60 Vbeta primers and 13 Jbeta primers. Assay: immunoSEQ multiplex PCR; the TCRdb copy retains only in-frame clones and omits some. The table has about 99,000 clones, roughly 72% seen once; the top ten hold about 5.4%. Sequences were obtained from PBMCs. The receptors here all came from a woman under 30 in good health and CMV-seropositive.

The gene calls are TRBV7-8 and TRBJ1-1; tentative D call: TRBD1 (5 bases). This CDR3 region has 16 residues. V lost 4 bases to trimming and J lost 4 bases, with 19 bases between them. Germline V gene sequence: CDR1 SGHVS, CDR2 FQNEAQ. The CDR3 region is CASSSPAGGRGTEAFF. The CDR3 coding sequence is TGTGCCAGCAGCTCCCCGGCGGGGGGGAGAGGCACTGAAGCTTTCTTT.

CDR3 loop: CASSPPLTQGGQETQYF. The CDR3 DNA reads TGTGCCAGCTCACCACCCCTCACGCAAGGCGGGCAAGAGACCCAGTACTTC. This chain links TRBV18 with TRBJ2-5; a weak D match, TRBD2 (5 bases). This CDR3 region has 17 residues. Trimming shortened V by 0 bases and J by 2 bases, and 16 bases separated the two germline ends. Germline CDR1 and CDR2: KGHSH and LQKENI.

As DNA, the CDR3 is TGTGCCAGCGGGGGGGGACTAGCGGATTACGAGCAGTACTTC. Translation gives CASGGGLADYEQYF. V usage is TRBV6-5 and J usage is TRBJ2-7; TRBD2 matches at 11 bases. The CDR3 contains 14 residues. The germline V gene encodes CDR1 MNHEY and CDR2 SVGAGI. After removal of 8 bases from V and 4 bases from J, the junction contained 7 bases not matched to a gene.

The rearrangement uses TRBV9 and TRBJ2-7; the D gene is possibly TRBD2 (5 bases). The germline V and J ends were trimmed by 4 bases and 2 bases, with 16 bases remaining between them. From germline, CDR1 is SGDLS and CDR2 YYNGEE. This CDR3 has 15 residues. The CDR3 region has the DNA TGTGCCAGCAGCTCGCACACGGGATCAACCTACGAGCAGTACTTC. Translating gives CASSSHTGSTYEQYF.

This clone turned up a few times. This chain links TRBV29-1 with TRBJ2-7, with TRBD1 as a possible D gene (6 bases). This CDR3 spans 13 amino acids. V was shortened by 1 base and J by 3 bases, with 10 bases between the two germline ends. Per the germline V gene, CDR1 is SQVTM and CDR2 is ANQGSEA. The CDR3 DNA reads TGCAGCGTTGAAGGTGGCAGGGGCTACGAGCAGTACTTC. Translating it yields CSVEGGRGYEQYF.

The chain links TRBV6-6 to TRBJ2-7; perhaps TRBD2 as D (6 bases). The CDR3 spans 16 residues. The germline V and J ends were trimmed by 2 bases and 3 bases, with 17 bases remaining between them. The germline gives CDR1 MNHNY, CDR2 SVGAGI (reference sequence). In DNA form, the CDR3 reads TGTGCCAGCAGTTACGGGCCAAGGGACTCCTACTACGAGCAGTACTTC. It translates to CASSYGPRDSYYEQYF.

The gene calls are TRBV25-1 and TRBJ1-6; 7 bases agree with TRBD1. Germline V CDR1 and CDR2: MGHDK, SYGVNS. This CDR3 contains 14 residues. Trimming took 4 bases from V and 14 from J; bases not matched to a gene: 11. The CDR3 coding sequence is TGTGCCAGCAGTGTGACAGGGAGCGGGTCCACCCTCCACTTT. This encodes CASSVTGSGSTLHF.

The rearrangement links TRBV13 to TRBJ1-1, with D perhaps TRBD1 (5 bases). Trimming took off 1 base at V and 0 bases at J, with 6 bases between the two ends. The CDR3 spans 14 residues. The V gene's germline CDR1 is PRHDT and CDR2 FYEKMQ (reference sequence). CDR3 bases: TGTGCCAGCAGCTTAGCAGGGTTGAACACTGAAGCTTTCTTT. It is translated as CASSLAGLNTEAFF.

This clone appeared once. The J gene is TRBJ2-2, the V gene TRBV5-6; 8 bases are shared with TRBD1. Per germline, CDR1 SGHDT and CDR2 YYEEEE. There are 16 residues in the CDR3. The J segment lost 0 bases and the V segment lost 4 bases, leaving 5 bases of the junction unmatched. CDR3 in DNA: TGTGCCAGCAGCCCGATGGGACAGGCGAACACCGGGGAGCTGTTTTTT. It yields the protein CASSPMGQANTGELFF.

CDR3 protein: CASSISPLNTEAFF. CDR3 coding DNA: TGTGCCAGTAGTATATCCCCTTTGAACACTGAAGCTTTCTTT. The chain joins TRBV19 to TRBJ1-1, with D uncertain. Germline V gene data show CDR1 as LNHDA and CDR2 as SQIVND (reference sequence). There are 14 residues in the CDR3. Trimming pared 2 bases from V and 0 bases from J, leaving 7 bases between.

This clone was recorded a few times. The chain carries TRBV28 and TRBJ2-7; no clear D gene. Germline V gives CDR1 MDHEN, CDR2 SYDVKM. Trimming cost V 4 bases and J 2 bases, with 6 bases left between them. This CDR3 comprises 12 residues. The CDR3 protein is CASSSVTYEQYF. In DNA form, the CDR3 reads TGTGCCAGCAGTTCTGTTACCTACGAGCAGTACTTC.

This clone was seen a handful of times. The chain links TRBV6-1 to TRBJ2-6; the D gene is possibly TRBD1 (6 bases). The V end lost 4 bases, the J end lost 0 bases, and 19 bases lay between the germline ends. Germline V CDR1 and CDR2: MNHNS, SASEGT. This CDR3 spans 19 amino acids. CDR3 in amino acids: CASSVRRQEIYSGANVLTF. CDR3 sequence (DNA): TGTGCCAGCAGTGTACGTCGACAGGAGATTTACTCTGGGGCCAACGTCCTGACTTTC.

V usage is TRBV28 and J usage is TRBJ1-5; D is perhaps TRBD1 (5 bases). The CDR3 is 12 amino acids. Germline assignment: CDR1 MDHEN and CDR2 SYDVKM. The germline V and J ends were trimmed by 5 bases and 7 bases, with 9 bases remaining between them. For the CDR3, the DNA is TGTGCCAGCAGTCCCCGGGGGCAGCCCCAGCATTTT. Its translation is CASSPRGQPQHF.

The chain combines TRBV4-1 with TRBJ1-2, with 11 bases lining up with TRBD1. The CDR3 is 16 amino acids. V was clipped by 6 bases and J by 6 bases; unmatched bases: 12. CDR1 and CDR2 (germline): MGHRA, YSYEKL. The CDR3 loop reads CASSPRAPGQGDGYTF. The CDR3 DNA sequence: TGCGCCAGCAGTCCAAGGGCACCGGGACAGGGGGATGGCTACACCTTC.